This TCR beta chain stems from a study of cytomegalovirus exposure and HLA in healthy donors. At the level of the study: An earlier analysis identified 120 million or so unique TCR beta sequences in some 180 million T cells. In an early release, HLA-typed donors contributed about 79 million unique TCR sequences. Most donors, roughly 82% of more than 300 genotyped, fell in the Caucasian-associated ancestry cluster.

The PCR had 60 Vbeta and 13 Jbeta primers. The repertoire was sequenced with immunoSEQ multiplex PCR; TCRdb's copy has only in-frame clones and lacks some. The repertoire shows over 65,000 clones; the top ten hold about 1%. Deletions cut 6 bases from V and 3 bases from J, with 8 bases between. The CDR3 runs 12 residues. Germline values: CDR1 MNHNS, CDR2 SASEGT. Sequenced input: PBMCs. The genes are TRBV6-1 and TRBJ1-2; a possible D gene is TRBD1 (5 bases). This TCR came from a woman in her 30s in good health and CMV-seronegative. For the CDR3, the DNA is TGTGCCAGCAGCCGGGGGGACTATGGCTACACCTTC. Its protein product is CASSRGDYGYTF.